This TCR beta chain was sequenced during a study of identical twins. Findings and limits, study-wide: Out-of-frame TCR alpha sharing in monozygotic twins exceeded recombination model predictions.

MiXCR, run by TCRdb on the 5' RACE reads, gives a single entry per CDR3 protein. The sample yields about 660,000 distinct CDR3 sequences, 8.5% to 9.5% seen once. Each donor was a healthy Caucasian. In this sample, this clonotype turned up many times. Its antigen is not identified. This sample also appeared in a second study, on yellow fever vaccine responses in identical twins.

The sequence came from a woman under 30 in good health. Input material: PBMCs.

CDR3 in amino acids: CASSQWTGEKSPLHF. DNA for the CDR3: TGTGCCAGCAGCCAATGGACAGGGGAGAAGTCACCCCTCCACTTT. The J gene is TRBJ1-6, the V gene TRBV4-2, with 9 bases fitting TRBD1. Looked up from germline, CDR1 is LGHNA and CDR2 is YNFKEQ. CDR3 length equals 15 residues. V dropped 2 bases and J dropped 10; count of bases not matched to a gene: 6.